This paragraph covers one T cell receptor beta chain sequence. The CDR3 length is 14 residues. The ends lost 2 bases at V and 7 bases at J; junction bases unmatched: 3. Germline-derived CDR1 and CDR2 are SEHNR and FQNEAQ (reference sequence). Method: immunoSEQ multiplex PCR; TCRdb's copy keeps in-frame clones and lacks some. The sample consists of about 660,000 clones, around 87% of them appearing once. The data were obtained in a study of shared T cell receptors in the human thymus. The same specimen was also included in a second study, on human thymus T cells. Turning to that study: Donor material was obtained from healthy Finnish infants undergoing corrective surgery for congenital heart defects. Thymic resections from corrective heart surgery supplied the tissue. Apparent skewing of V and J gene usage characterized both thymic and blood repertoires. As related research reported, thymic repertoires overlapped highly among unrelated individuals.

What was sequenced was thymocytes. The TCR originated in a boy under two years old with a congenital heart defect. The rearrangement joins TRBV7-9 to TRBJ2-1; 9 bases match TRBD2. CDR3: CASSLFSGRNEQFF. Here the CDR3 DNA reads TGTGCCAGCAGCTTATTCAGCGGGAGGAATGAGCAGTTCTTC.